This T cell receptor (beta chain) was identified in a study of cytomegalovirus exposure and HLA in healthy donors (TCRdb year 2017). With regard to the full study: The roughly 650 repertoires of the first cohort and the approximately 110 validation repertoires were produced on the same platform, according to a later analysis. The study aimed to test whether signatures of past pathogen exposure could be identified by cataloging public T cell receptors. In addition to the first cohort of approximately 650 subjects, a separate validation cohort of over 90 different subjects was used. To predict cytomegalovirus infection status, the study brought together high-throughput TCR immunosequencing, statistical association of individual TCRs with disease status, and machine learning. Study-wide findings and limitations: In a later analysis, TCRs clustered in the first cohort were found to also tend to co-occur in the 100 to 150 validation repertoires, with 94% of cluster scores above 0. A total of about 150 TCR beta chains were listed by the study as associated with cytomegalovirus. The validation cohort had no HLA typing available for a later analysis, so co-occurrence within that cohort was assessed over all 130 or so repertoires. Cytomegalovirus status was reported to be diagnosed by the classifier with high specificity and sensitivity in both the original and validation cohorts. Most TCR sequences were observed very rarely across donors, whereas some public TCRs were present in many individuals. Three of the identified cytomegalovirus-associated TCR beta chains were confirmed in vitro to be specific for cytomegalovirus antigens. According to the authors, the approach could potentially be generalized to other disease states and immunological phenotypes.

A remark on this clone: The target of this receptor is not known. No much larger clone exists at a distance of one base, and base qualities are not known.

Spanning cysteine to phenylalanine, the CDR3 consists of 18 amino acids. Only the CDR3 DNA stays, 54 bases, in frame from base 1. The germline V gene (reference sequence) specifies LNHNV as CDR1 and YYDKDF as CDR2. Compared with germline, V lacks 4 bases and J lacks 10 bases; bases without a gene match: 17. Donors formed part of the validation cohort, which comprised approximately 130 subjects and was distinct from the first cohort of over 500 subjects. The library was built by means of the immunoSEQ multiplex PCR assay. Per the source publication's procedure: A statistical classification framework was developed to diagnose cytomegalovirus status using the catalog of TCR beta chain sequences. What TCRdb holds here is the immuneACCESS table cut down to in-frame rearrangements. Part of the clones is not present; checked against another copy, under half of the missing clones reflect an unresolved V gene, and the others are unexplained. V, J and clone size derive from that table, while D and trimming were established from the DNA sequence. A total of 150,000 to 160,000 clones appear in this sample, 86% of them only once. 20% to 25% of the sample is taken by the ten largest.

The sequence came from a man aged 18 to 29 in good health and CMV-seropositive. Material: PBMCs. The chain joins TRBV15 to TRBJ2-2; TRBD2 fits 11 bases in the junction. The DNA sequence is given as TGTGCCACCAGCACACAGATAGCGGGAGGGCCTCAGTCGGAGGAGCTGTTTTTT. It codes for CATSTQIAGGPQSEELFF.